This note documents a single T cell receptor (beta chain) sequence. The data were obtained in a study of blood T cell repertoires in COVID-19. Everyone who took part was roughly 18 to 90 years old, and they came from about 23 US areas. Cohorts were determined from participant-reported clinical history. Some clones are missing from TCRdb's copy, which holds only in-frame ones; the method was immunoSEQ multiplex PCR. Found here are about 170,000 clones, less than 80% of them singletons; the top ten hold 15% to 20%. V lost 0 bases to trimming and J lost 3 bases, with 8 bases between them. The V gene's germline CDR1 is MNHEY and CDR2 SVGEGT. The CDR3 contains 15 residues.

This receptor was taken from a woman aged 70-85 years in a cohort exposed to, infected with or recovered from COVID-19 (not recorded which). The chain links TRBV6-2 or TRBV6-3 to TRBJ1-4; no clear D. The sequenced material came from PBMCs or T cells enriched from blood (not recorded which). The CDR3: CASSYSGRPNEKLFF. DNA for the CDR3: TGTGCCAGCAGTTACTCGGGCAGACCTAATGAAAAACTGTTTTTT.